This T cell receptor (beta chain) was captured in a study of blood T cell repertoires in COVID-19. In the study's own analysis: Estimated nucleated cell counts came from reference gene primer amplification. Data came from immunoSEQ multiplex PCR; TCRdb stores just in-frame clones and leaves some out. V, J and clone size are taken as reported in that table, and D and trimming were inferred from the DNA itself. The repertoire consists of roughly 300,000 clones, with approximately 88% occurring once and the leading ten covering more than 7.5%. Trimming cost V 4 bases and J 4 bases, with 11 bases left between them. Germline CDR1 is SGHNT and CDR2 is YYREEE (reference sequence). The CDR3 spans 13 residues. This clone appeared once.

Specimen: peripheral blood. This receptor was taken from a man younger than 30 with active or convalescent COVID-19. J is TRBJ1-2 and V is TRBV5-4; the D is unclear. The CDR3 DNA reads as TGTGCCAGCAGCCGAGACGGACTCTATGGCTACACCTTC. This sequence encodes CASSRDGLYGYTF.